Sequencing of this T cell receptor (beta chain) was carried out in a study of radiation and T cells in renal cell carcinoma. Deletions cut 7 bases from V and 0 bases from J, with 12 bases between. This CDR3 spans 14 amino acids. Germline CDR1 reads LNHDA; CDR2 reads SQIVND (reference sequence). Time point defined: blood 4 weeks post-SBRT, at nephrectomy. Indicated treatment: 15 Gy SBRT to primary tumor, nephrectomy 4 weeks later. Nephrectomy followed 15 Gy stereotactic body radiation by 4 weeks. Blood was sampled at baseline, 2 weeks and 4 weeks after SBRT. Using immunoSEQ multiplex PCR, the repertoire was profiled, and TCRdb retains in-frame clones only, with some absent. The table has fewer than 200,000 clones, about 88% seen once.

The sequence derives from a woman aged 45-65 years with renal cell carcinoma. V and J are TRBV19 and TRBJ1-2, with TRBD1 as a possible D gene (6 bases). Source: blood, taken from a patient whose treatment included radiotherapy and nephrectomy. CDR3 bases: TGTGCCAGTACCCCCGGACAGTCTAACTATGGCTACACCTTC. Its protein is CASTPGQSNYGYTF.